This T cell receptor beta chain is drawn from a study of regulatory T cells in long-lasting Graves disease. The V gene's germline CDR1 is SGHAT and CDR2 FQNNGV. This CDR3 region has 14 residues. Trimming removed 5 bases at V and 0 bases at J, with 8 bases between. Arm-PCR of CDR3 regions with iRepertoire HTBI primers generated TCR beta libraries. In TCRdb, the multiplex PCR reads were re-called with MiXCR into one record per CDR3 protein. The sample yields 420,000 or so distinct CDR3 sequences, roughly 15% seen once. This clonotype was seen a handful of times. Regarding time point: newly diagnosed GD, antithyroid drugs for less than 3 months. PBMCs provided the RNA from which the TCR library was made. These data also featured in a second study, about T cells in Graves' hyperthyroidism and ophthalmopathy. From that paper: Exclusion followed for patients with uncontrolled infection, other autoimmune disease, pregnancy or lactation. Together with thyroid ultrasound, orbital computed tomography, serum thyroxine and TRAb, clinical symptoms were used for diagnoses. The study used the HTBI primer set for a first-round RT-PCR of the TCR CDR3.

The starting material was peripheral blood mononuclear cells (PBMCs), obtained at new diagnosis, from a patient treated with antithyroid drugs. V is TRBV11-2 and J is TRBJ1-3; D is perhaps TRBD1 (6 bases). This TCR was sampled from a woman aged 18 to 35 with Graves disease. The CDR3 region is CASSDRSSGNTIYF. For the CDR3, the DNA is TGTGCCAGCAGCGACAGGAGCTCTGGAAACACCATATATTTT. Full variable domain (rest looked up from reference TRBV11-2 and TRBJ1-3): EAGVAQSPRYKIIEKRQSVAFWCNPISGHATLYWYQQILGQGPKLLIQFQNNGVVDDSQLPKDRFSAERLKGVDSTLKIQPAKLEDSAVYLCASSDRSSGNTIYFGEGSWLTVV.